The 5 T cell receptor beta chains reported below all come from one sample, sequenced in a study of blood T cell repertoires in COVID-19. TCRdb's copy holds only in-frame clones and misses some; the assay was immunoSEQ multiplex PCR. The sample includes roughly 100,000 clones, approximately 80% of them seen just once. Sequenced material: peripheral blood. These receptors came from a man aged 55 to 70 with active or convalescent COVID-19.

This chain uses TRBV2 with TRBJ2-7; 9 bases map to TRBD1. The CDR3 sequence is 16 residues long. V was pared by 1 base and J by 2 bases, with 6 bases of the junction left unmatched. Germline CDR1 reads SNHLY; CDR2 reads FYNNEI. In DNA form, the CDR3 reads TGTGCCAGCAGTGAAGGTCGGGACAGGGCCACCTACGAGCAGTACGTC. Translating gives CASSEGRDRATYEQYV.

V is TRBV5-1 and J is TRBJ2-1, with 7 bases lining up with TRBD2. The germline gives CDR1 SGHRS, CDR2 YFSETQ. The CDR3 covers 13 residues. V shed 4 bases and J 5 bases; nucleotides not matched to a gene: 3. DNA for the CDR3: TGCGCCAGCAGCCGAAGCGGGAACAATGAGCAGTTCTTC. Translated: CASSRSGNNEQFF.

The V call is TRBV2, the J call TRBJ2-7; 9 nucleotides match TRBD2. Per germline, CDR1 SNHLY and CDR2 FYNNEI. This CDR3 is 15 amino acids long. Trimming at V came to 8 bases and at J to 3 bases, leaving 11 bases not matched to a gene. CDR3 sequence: CASASSLAGLYEQYF. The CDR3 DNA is TGTGCCAGCGCATCGAGCCTAGCGGGACTCTACGAGCAGTACTTC. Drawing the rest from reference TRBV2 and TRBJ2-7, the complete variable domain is EPEVTQTPSHQVTQMGQEVILRCVPISNHLYFYWYRQILGQKVEFLVSFYNNEISEKSEIFDDQFSVERPDGSNFTLKIRSTKLEDSAMYFCASASSLAGLYEQYFGPGTRLTVT.

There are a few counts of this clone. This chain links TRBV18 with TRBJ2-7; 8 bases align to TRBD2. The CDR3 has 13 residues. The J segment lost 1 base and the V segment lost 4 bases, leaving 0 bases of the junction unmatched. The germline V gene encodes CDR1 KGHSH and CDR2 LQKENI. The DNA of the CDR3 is TGTGCCAGCTCACTAGCGGGGTCCTACGAGCAGTACTTC. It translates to CASSLAGSYEQYF.

In nucleotides, the CDR3 is TGTGCCAGCAGCCAGGGTTCGGGGAGAAGGGAGGCTGGCTACACCTTC. Translating gives CASSQGSGRREAGYTF. V gene TRBV3-1 (or the pseudogene TRBV3-2) combines with J gene TRBJ1-2; no firm D call. The CDR3 spans 16 residues. Trimming removed 3 bases from V and 7 bases from J, with 21 bases in between. CDR1 LGHDT and CDR2 YNNKEL come from the germline V gene (reference sequence).